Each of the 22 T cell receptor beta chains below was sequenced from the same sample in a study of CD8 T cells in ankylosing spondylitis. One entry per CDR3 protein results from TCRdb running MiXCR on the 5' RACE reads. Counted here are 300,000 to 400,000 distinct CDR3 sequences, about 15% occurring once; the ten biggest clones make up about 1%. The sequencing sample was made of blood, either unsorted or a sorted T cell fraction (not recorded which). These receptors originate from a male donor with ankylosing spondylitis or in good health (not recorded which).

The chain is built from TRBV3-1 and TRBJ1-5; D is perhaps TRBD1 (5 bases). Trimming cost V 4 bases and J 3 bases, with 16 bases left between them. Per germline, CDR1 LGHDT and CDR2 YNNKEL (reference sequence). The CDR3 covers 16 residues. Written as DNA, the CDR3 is TGTGCCAGCAGCCTGGGGGGAGGTAGTAACAATCAGCCCCAGCATTTT. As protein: CASSLGGGSNNQPQHF.

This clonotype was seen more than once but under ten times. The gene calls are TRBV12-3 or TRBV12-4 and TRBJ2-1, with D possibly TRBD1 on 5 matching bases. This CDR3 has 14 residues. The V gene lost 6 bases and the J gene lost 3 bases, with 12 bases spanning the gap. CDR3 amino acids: CASSSQTVYNEQFF. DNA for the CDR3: TGTGCCAGCAGCTCCCAGACAGTCTACAATGAGCAGTTCTTC.

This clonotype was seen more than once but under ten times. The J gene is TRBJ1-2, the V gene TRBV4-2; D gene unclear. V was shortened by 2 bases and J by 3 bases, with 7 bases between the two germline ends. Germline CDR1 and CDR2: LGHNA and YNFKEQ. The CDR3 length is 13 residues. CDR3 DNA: TGTGCCAGCAGCCAATCGGTGGACTATGGCTACACCTTC. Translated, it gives CASSQSVDYGYTF.

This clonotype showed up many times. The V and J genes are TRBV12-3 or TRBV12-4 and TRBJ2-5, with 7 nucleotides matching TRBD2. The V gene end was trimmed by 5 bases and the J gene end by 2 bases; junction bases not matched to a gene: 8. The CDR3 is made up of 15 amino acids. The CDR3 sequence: CASSIGLVQQETQYF. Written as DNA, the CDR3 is TGTGCCAGCAGTATCGGACTAGTTCAACAAGAGACCCAGTACTTC.

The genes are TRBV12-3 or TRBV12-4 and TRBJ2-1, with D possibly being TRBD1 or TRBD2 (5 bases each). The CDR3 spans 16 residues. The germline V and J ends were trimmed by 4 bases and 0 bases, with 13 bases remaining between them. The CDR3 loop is CASSYGDLRSYNEQFF. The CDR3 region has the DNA TGTGCCAGCAGTTACGGGGACCTCCGCTCCTACAATGAGCAGTTCTTC.

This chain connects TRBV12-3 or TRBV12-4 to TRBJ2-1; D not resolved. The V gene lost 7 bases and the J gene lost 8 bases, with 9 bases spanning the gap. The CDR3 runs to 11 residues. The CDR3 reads CASTQYDEQFF. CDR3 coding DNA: TGTGCCAGCACCCAATACGATGAGCAGTTCTTC.

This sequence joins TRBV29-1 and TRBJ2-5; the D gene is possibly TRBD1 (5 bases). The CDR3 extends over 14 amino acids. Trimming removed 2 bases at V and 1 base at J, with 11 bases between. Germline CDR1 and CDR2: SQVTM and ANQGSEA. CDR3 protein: CSVEQWGSQETQYF. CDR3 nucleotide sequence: TGCAGCGTTGAACAATGGGGCAGCCAAGAGACCCAGTACTTC.

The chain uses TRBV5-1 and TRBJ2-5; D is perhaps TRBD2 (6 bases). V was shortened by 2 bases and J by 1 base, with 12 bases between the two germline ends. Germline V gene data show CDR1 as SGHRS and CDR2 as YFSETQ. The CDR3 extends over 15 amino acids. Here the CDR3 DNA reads TGCGCCAGCAGCTTAGGAGGGATGGGCCAAGAGACCCAGTACTTC. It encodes CASSLGGMGQETQYF.

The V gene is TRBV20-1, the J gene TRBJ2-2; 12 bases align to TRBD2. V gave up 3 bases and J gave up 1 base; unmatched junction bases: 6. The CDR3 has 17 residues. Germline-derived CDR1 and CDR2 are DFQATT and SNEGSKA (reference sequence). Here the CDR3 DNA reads TGCAGTGCTAGGCTACTAGCGGGAGGAGGGAACACCGGGGAGCTGTTTTTT. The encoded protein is CSARLLAGGGNTGELFF.

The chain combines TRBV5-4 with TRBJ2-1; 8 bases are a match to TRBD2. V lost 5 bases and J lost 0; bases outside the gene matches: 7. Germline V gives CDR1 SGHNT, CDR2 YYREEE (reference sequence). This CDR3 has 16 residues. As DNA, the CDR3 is TGTGCCAGCAGTGGTCCGGGGGGGCTCTCCTACAATGAGCAGTTCTTC. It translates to CASSGPGGLSYNEQFF.

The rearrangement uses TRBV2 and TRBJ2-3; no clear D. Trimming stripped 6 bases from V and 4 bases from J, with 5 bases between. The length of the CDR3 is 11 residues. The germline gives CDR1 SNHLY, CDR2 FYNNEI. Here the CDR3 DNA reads TGTGCCAGCAGGGGTCCAGATACGCAGTATTTT. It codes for CASRGPDTQYF. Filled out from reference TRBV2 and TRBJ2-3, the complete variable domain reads EPEVTQTPSHQVTQMGQEVILRCVPISNHLYFYWYRQILGQKVEFLVSFYNNEISEKSEIFDDQFSVERPDGSNFTLKIRSTKLEDSAMYFCASRGPDTQYFGPGTRLTVL.

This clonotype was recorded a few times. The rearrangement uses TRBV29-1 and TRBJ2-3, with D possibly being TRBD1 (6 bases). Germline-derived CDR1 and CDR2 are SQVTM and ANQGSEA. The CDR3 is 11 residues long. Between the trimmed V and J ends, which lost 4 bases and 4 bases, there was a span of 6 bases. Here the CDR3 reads CSVGQADTQYF. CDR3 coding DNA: TGCAGCGTTGGACAGGCAGATACGCAGTATTTT.

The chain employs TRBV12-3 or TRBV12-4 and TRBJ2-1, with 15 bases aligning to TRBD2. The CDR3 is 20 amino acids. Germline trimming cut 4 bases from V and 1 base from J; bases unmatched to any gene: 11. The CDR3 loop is CASSSGLAGGAGSSYNEQFF. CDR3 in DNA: TGTGCCAGCAGTTCGGGACTAGCGGGAGGCGCTGGTAGTTCCTACAATGAGCAGTTCTTC.

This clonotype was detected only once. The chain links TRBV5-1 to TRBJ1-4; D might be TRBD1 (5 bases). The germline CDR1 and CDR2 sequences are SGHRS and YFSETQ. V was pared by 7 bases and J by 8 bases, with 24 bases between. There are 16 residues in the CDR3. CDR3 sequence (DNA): TGCGCCAGCGCCGCCGGGACCGCGCCCCGAGACGAAAAACTGTTTTTT. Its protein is CASAAGTAPRDEKLFF.

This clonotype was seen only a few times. Here the CDR3 DNA reads TGTGCCAGCAGTGAGCGTGAGGGCGGGAGGGCCTCTCACAATGAGCAGTTCTTC. Translated: CASSEREGGRASHNEQFF. The gene calls are TRBV6-1 and TRBJ2-1; TRBD2 matches at 9 bases. J lost 5 bases, V lost 3 bases, and 14 bases had no gene match. The V gene's germline CDR1 is MNHNS and CDR2 SASEGT. The CDR3 consists of 18 residues.

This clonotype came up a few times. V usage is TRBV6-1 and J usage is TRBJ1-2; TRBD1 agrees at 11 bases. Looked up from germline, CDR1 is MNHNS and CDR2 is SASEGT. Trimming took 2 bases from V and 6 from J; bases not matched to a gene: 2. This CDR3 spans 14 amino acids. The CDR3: CASSESGQGDGYTF. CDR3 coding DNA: TGTGCCAGCAGTGAATCGGGACAGGGGGATGGCTACACCTTC.

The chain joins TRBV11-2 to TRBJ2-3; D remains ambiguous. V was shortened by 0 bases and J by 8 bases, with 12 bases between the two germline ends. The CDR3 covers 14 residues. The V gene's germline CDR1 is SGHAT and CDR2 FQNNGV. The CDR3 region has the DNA TGTGCCAGCAGCTTAGAATTTGGCAGCCTTACGCAGTATTTT. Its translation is CASSLEFGSLTQYF.

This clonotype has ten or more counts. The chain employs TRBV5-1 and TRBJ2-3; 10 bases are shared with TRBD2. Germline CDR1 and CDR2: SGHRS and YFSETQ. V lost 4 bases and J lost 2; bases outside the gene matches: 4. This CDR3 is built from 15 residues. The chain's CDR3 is CASSRTSGFTDTQYF. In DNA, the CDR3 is TGCGCCAGCAGCCGGACTAGCGGATTCACAGATACGCAGTATTTT.

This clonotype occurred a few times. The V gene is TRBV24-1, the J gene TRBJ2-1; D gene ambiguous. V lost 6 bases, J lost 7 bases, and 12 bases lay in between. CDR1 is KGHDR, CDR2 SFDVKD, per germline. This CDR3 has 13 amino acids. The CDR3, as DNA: TGTGCCACCAGTCCAGGAGCCTTAAATGAGCAGTTCTTC. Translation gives CATSPGALNEQFF.

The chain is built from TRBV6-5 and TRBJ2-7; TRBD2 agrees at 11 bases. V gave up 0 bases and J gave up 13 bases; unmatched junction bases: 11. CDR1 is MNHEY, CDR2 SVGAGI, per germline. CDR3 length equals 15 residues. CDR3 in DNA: TGTGCCAGCAGTTACTCGACTGGACTAGCGGGTCTGGTATACTTC. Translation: CASSYSTGLAGLVYF.

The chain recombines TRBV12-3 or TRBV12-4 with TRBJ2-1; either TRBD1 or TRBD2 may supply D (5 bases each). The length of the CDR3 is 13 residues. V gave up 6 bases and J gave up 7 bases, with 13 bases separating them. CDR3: CASRGTEPNEQFF. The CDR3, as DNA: TGTGCCAGCAGGGGGACGGAACCTAATGAGCAGTTCTTC.

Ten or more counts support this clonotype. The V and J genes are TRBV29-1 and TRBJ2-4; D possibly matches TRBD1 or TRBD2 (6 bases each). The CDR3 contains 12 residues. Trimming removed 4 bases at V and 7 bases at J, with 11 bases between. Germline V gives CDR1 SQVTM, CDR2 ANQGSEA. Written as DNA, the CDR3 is TGCAGCGTTGGGGGGGCCGCCAACATTCAGTACTTC. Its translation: CSVGGAANIQYF.